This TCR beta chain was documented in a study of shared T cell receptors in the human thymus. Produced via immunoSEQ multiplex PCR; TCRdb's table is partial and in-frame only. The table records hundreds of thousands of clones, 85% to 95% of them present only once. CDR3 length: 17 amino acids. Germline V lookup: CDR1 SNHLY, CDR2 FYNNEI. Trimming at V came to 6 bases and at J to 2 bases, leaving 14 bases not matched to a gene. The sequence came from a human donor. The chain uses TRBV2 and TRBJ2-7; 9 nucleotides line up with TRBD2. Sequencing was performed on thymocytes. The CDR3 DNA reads TGTGCCAGCAGGACTTATATGGGACTAGCTCCCACCTACGAGCAGTACTTC. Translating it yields CASRTYMGLAPTYEQYF.